The 26 T cell receptor beta chains below come from one sample, sequenced in a study of blood T cell repertoires in COVID-19. Produced via immunoSEQ multiplex PCR; TCRdb's table is partial and in-frame only. The repertoire holds tens of thousands of clones, with around 90% as singletons. The specimen sequenced was peripheral blood. These receptors came from a man at least 80 years old with acute or convalescent COVID-19.

The rearrangement uses TRBV6-1 and TRBJ1-2, with a weak D call TRBD1 (6 bases). The V gene lost 0 bases and the J gene lost 4 bases, with 15 bases spanning the gap. Germline loops: CDR1 MNHNS, CDR2 SASEGT. The CDR3 contains 16 residues. CDR3 protein: CASSEAQGISLYGYTF. The DNA for the CDR3 is TGTGCCAGCAGTGAAGCCCAGGGGATCTCCCTCTATGGCTACACCTTC.

The chain joins TRBV30 to TRBJ1-5; 8 bases are a match to TRBD1. The germline CDR1 and CDR2 sequences are GTSNPN and SVGIG (reference sequence). Trimming took 4 bases from V and 2 from J; bases not matched to a gene: 4. This CDR3 contains 14 residues. The CDR3 here is CAWTGTGGNQPQHF. CDR3 nucleotide sequence: TGTGCCTGGACCGGGACAGGTGGCAATCAGCCCCAGCATTTT.

The chain links TRBV6-5 to TRBJ2-3; TRBD2 matches at 10 bases. There are 14 residues in the CDR3. V was pared by 11 bases and J by 0 bases, with 5 bases of the junction left unmatched. Germline CDR1 and CDR2: MNHEY and SVGAGI. The CDR3 nucleotides read TGTGCCTTACTAGCGGGAACTAGCACAGATACGCAGTATTTT. Translated: CALLAGTSTDTQYF.

This sequence joins TRBV6-6 and TRBJ2-7, with a weak D call TRBD1 (7 bases). This CDR3 spans 15 amino acids. Trimming removed 2 bases from V and 1 base from J, with 12 bases in between. Germline V gene lookup returns CDR1 MNHNY and CDR2 SVGAGI (reference sequence). The CDR3 DNA follows: TGTGCCAGCAGTTACGGAGGGACAGCGTCCTACGAGCAGTACTTC. This codes for CASSYGGTASYEQYF.

The chain has TRBV11-2 and TRBJ2-1; perhaps TRBD2 as D (6 bases). The CDR3 sequence is 15 residues long. Trimming took off 8 bases at V and 9 bases at J, with 23 bases between the two ends. Germline lookup yields CDR1 SGHAT and CDR2 FQNNGV. This chain's CDR3 is CASLGRGIAGGEQFF. The CDR3 nucleotides are TGTGCCAGCCTCGGACGGGGGATTGCCGGGGGTGAGCAGTTCTTC. The variable domain in full, completed from reference TRBV11-2 and TRBJ2-1, reads EAGVAQSPRYKIIEKRQSVAFWCNPISGHATLYWYQQILGQGPKLLIQFQNNGVVDDSQLPKDRFSAERLKGVDSTLKIQPAKLEDSAVYLCASLGRGIAGGEQFFGPGTRLTVL.

The J gene is TRBJ2-1, the V gene TRBV5-1; 8 nucleotides line up with TRBD1. Per germline, CDR1 SGHRS and CDR2 YFSETQ. Trimming took 2 bases from V and 0 from J; bases not matched to a gene: 10. CDR3 length equals 18 residues. The CDR3 nucleotides read TGCGCCAGCAGCTTAAAGGCAGGGGGCCCTAGCTCCTACAATGAGCAGTTCTTC. It translates to CASSLKAGGPSSYNEQFF.

The rearrangement uses TRBV11-1 and TRBJ2-5, with a weak D call TRBD2 (6 bases). CDR3 length: 16 amino acids. Germline values: CDR1 SGHAT, CDR2 FQDESV (reference sequence). V was cut by 5 bases and J by 5 bases, with 21 bases left in between. In DNA form, the CDR3 reads TGTGCCAGCAGCCCCCAAGGAGGGGATTTTGGGGAGACCCAGTACTTC. Translation gives CASSPQGGDFGETQYF.

This rearrangement joins TRBV7-2 to TRBJ2-7, with TRBD1 matching 9 bases. The CDR3 is 15 residues long. CDR1 and CDR2 (germline): SGHTA, FQGNSA. With V trimmed by 3 bases and J by 3 bases, 6 bases remained unmatched. CDR3 residues: CASSLGTGLNYEQYF. CDR3 sequence (DNA): TGTGCCAGCAGCTTGGGGACAGGGCTCAACTACGAGCAGTACTTC.

V and J are TRBV30 and TRBJ1-2; possibly TRBD1 for D (6 bases). The V gene lost 4 bases and the J gene lost 0 bases, with 9 bases spanning the gap. Germline V gives CDR1 GTSNPN, CDR2 SVGIG (reference sequence). This CDR3 contains 13 residues. The CDR3 sequence is CAWTQGANYGYTF. The DNA for the CDR3 is TGTGCCTGGACACAGGGAGCTAACTATGGCTACACCTTC.

The V and J genes are TRBV24-1 and TRBJ2-3, with TRBD2 matching over 10 bases. CDR1 is KGHDR, CDR2 SFDVKD, per germline. The CDR3 runs 16 residues. V dropped 3 bases and J dropped 1; count of bases not matched to a gene: 3. CDR3 sequence: CATSDPSGGGTDTQYF. The CDR3 bases are TGTGCCACCAGTGATCCCAGCGGGGGGGGCACAGATACGCAGTATTTT.

The chain couples TRBV7-9 to TRBJ1-5; 9 positions agree with TRBD1. CDR1 and CDR2 from the germline V gene are SEHNR and FQNEAQ (reference sequence). The CDR3 length is 16 residues. The trim removed 5 bases at V and 3 bases at J, leaving 8 bases unmatched. This CDR3 is CASSTGTGWNNQPQHF. CDR3 nucleotides: TGTGCCAGCAGCACGGGGACAGGGTGGAACAATCAGCCCCAGCATTTT.

This CDR3 is CASSVAASVYNEQFF. CDR3 in DNA: TGTGCCAGTAGCGTAGCGGCCTCCGTCTACAATGAGCAGTTCTTC. The V and J genes are TRBV19 and TRBJ2-1; D perhaps matches TRBD2 (6 bases). Germline V gene data show CDR1 as LNHDA and CDR2 as SQIVND (reference sequence). CDR3 length equals 15 residues. The ends were cut back, 6 bases at V and 3 bases at J, with 15 bases in the middle.

The J gene is TRBJ2-1, the V gene TRBV7-2, with D possibly TRBD1 on 5 matching bases. The V end was cut by 7 bases, the J end by 3 bases, with 13 bases between. Germline CDR1 is SGHTA and CDR2 is FQGNSA. CDR3 length equals 14 residues. In DNA, the CDR3 is TGTGCCAGCATCAGACAGCCTAGCTACAATGAGCAGTTCTTC. Translated: CASIRQPSYNEQFF.

In the case of this clone: Sequence at one end of the junction differs from germline and may be a read error. This chain links TRBV5-6 with TRBJ1-6, with no clear D. This CDR3 contains 15 residues. The V gene's germline CDR1 is SGHDT and CDR2 YYEEEE. The CDR3 loop reads CASSSVTGYSSPLHF. CDR3 in DNA: TGTGCCAGCAGCTCTGTGACGGGGTATAGTTCACCCCTCCACTTT.

This clone was seen only once. The V gene is TRBV18, the J gene TRBJ2-7; TRBD2 agrees at 9 bases. Germline V CDR1 and CDR2: KGHSH, LQKENI. V shed 1 base and J 3 bases; nucleotides not matched to a gene: 1. This CDR3 contains 14 residues. CDR3 loop: CASSPQTSGYEQYF. The CDR3 coding sequence is TGTGCCAGCTCACCACAGACTAGCGGCTACGAGCAGTACTTC.

This clone turned up a few times. The J gene is TRBJ2-7, the V gene TRBV7-2, with TRBD2 as a possible D gene (6 bases). CDR1 SGHTA and CDR2 FQGNSA come from the germline V gene. This CDR3 region has 15 residues. Trimming shortened V by 5 bases and J by 6 bases, and 20 bases separated the two germline ends. The CDR3 is CASSTTAGIRGEQYF. In DNA form, the CDR3 reads TGTGCCAGCAGCACGACGGCGGGGATTCGAGGCGAGCAGTACTTC. Complete variable domain (other parts from reference TRBV7-2 and TRBJ2-7): GAGVSQSPSNKVTEKGKDVELRCDPISGHTALYWYRQSLGQGLEFLIYFQGNSAPDKSGLPSDRFSAERTGGSVSTLTIQRTQQEDSAVYLCASSTTAGIRGEQYFGPGTRLTVT.

This chain uses TRBV27 with TRBJ1-6; 12 nucleotides align to TRBD1. Germline V CDR1 and CDR2: MNHEY, SMNVEV (reference sequence). V gave up 6 bases and J gave up 10 bases; unmatched junction bases: 10. The CDR3 contains 16 residues. The CDR3 coding sequence is TGTGCCAGCAGCCCCGGGACAGGGGGCCTAAGGTCACCCCTCCACTTT. Translating it yields CASSPGTGGLRSPLHF.

This chain links TRBV4-2 with TRBJ2-1; 9 bases fit TRBD2. The V gene end was trimmed by 1 base and the J gene end by 4 bases; junction bases not matched to a gene: 5. The CDR3 spans 16 residues. From germline, CDR1 is LGHNA and CDR2 YNFKEQ. CDR3 DNA sequence: TGTGCCAGCAGCCAAGTGGTTAGCGGGGGTTACAATGAGCAGTTCTTC. Translation gives CASSQVVSGGYNEQFF.

The rearrangement links TRBV10-2 to TRBJ1-2, with TRBD1 matching over 8 bases. The CDR3 has 17 amino acids. V trimming: 5 bases; J trimming: 4 bases; junction bases outside the gene matches: 15. Germline V lookup: CDR1 WSHSY, CDR2 SAAADI. This chain's CDR3 is CASSPGRTGTFPYGYTF. DNA of the CDR3: TGCGCCAGCAGTCCGGGGAGGACAGGGACCTTTCCCTATGGCTACACCTTC.

The chain is built from TRBV11-2 and TRBJ2-1; a weak D match, TRBD1 (5 bases). Trimming took off 3 bases at V and 1 base at J, with 13 bases between the two ends. The CDR3 has 16 residues. The germline gives CDR1 SGHAT, CDR2 FQNNGV. The CDR3 nucleotides read TGTGCCAGCAGCTTGCCCCAACAGGTGTCCTACAATGAGCAGTTCTTC. It yields the protein CASSLPQQVSYNEQFF.

The gene calls are TRBV14 and TRBJ1-2, with D unclear. CDR3 length: 15 amino acids. The germline V gene has CDR1 SGHDN and CDR2 FVKESK. Trimming took 3 bases from V and 5 from J, leaving 16 bases between them. CDR3: CASSHGDGNIYGYTF. CDR3 sequence (DNA): TGTGCCAGCAGCCACGGAGACGGGAACATATATGGCTACACCTTC.

The chain uses TRBV5-1 and TRBJ2-1; 8 bases are shared with TRBD2. CDR1 and CDR2 (germline): SGHRS, YFSETQ. The CDR3 has 14 residues. V dropped 0 bases and J dropped 11; count of bases not matched to a gene: 7. The CDR3 DNA reads as TGCGCCAGCAGCTTGGTGGCGGGGGGCGGGCAGCAGTTCTTC. Protein product: CASSLVAGGGQQFF.

The chain recombines TRBV6-5 with TRBJ1-1; no clear D gene. Germline loops: CDR1 MNHEY, CDR2 SVGAGI. The V end lost 0 bases, the J end lost 1 base, and 9 bases lay between the germline ends. This CDR3 region has 15 residues. The CDR3, as DNA: TGTGCCAGCAGTTACTCGCAGACTACGAACACTGAAGCTTTCTTT. Protein: CASSYSQTTNTEAFF.

Only one count was recorded for this clone. This chain links TRBV27 with TRBJ2-3; D is uncertain. Trimming cost V 0 bases and J 1 base, with 8 bases left between them. Germline CDR1 and CDR2: MNHEY and SMNVEV (reference sequence). The CDR3 totals 15 residues. The DNA of the CDR3 is TGTGCCAGCAGTTTATCGGAGCGCCGCACAGATACGCAGTATTTT. Protein product: CASSLSERRTDTQYF.

The chain has TRBV14 and TRBJ1-6; 7 bases agree with TRBD1. The germline gives CDR1 SGHDN, CDR2 FVKESK. The CDR3 contains 14 residues. V lost 5 bases and J lost 5; bases outside the gene matches: 3. The CDR3 reads CASSSTGNNSPLHF. CDR3 in DNA: TGTGCCAGCAGCTCGACAGGGAATAATTCACCCCTCCACTTT.

The chain links TRBV27 to TRBJ1-2; D unclear. The CDR3 is made up of 13 amino acids. V gave up 5 bases and J gave up 6 bases, with 13 bases separating them. Germline loops: CDR1 MNHEY, CDR2 SMNVEV (reference sequence). CDR3 bases: TGTGCCAGCAGTGGAGCAGTAAGAAATGGCTACACCTTC. Translation gives CASSGAVRNGYTF.